The following is a T cell receptor (beta chain) sequence with its context. No antigen is known for it. Per germline, CDR1 DFQATT and CDR2 SNEGSKA (reference sequence). V lost 1 base and J lost 6, with 9 bases in between. The CDR3 has 12 amino acids. RNA transcripts provided the source from which TCR beta CDR3 regions were amplified. HTBI primers were employed in a first-round RT-PCR of the TCR CDR3. TCRdb re-called the multiplex PCR reads with MiXCR, one entry per CDR3 protein. In the table there are some 400,000 distinct CDR3 sequences, approximately 15% of which are singletons. This entry comes from a study of T cells in Graves' hyperthyroidism and ophthalmopathy. Overall study findings and caveats: Researchers report that a 13 V-J model separated ophthalmopathy from stable hyperthyroidism.

The sequence derives from a woman aged 60-75 years with Graves' hyperthyroidism. Sequencing input: blood. The chain is built from TRBV20-1 and TRBJ1-2, with D perhaps matching TRBD1 (5 bases). DNA for the CDR3: TGCAGTGCTAGAGGGCAGGGTGATGGCTACACCTTC. Amino acids: CSARGQGDGYTF.